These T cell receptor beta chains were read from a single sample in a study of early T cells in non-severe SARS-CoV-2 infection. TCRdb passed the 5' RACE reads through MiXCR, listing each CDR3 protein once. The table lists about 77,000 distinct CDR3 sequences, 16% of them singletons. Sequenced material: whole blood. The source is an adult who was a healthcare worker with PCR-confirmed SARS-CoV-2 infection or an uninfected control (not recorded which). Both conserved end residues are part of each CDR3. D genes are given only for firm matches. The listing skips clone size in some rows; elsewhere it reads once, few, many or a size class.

cdr3_nt: TGTGCCAGCTCAGAGGACCGTCACTACGAGCAGTACTTC
cdr3_aa: CASSEDRHYEQYF
v_call: TRBV18
j_call: TRBJ2-7
d_call: NA
clone_size: NA

cdr3_nt: TGTGCCAGCAGCCCGGGACAGGGAGATTCACCCCTCCACTTT
cdr3_aa: CASSPGQGDSPLHF
v_call: TRBV11-3
j_call: TRBJ1-6
d_call: TRBD1
clone_size: many

cdr3_nt: TGTGCCAGTAGTATCCCACGGGGTCAGCCCCAGCATTTT
cdr3_aa: CASSIPRGQPQHF
v_call: TRBV19
j_call: TRBJ1-5
d_call: NA
clone_size: NA

cdr3_nt: TGTGCCAGCAGCAGGGAGATGGGATCCTACAATGAGCAGTTCTTC
cdr3_aa: CASSREMGSYNEQFF
v_call: TRBV27
j_call: TRBJ2-1
d_call: NA
clone_size: NA

cdr3_nt: TGTGCCAGCAGAGGGGGGGGACAGGGGGCTCGATCGGTGGAGCAGTACTTC
cdr3_aa: CASRGGGQGARSVEQYF
v_call: TRBV6-1
j_call: TRBJ2-7
d_call: TRBD1
clone_size: few

cdr3_nt: TGTGCCAGCAGCTTAGATGCCAGGGGGACAGATACGCAGTATTTT
cdr3_aa: CASSLDARGTDTQYF
v_call: TRBV7-9
j_call: TRBJ2-3
d_call: TRBD1
clone_size: few

cdr3_nt: TGTGCCAGCAGTTCTTTCTGGGACAGGAGGAACACCGGGGAGCTGTTTTTT
cdr3_aa: CASSSFWDRRNTGELFF
v_call: TRBV11-3
j_call: TRBJ2-2
d_call: TRBD1
clone_size: NA

cdr3_nt: TGTGCCAGCAGCCGGTGGGATGAGCAGTTCTTC
cdr3_aa: CASSRWDEQFF
v_call: TRBV11-2
j_call: TRBJ2-1
d_call: NA
clone_size: NA

cdr3_nt: TGTGCCAGCAGCCATCTTTTCGACGGAACCTACAATGAGCAGTTCTTC
cdr3_aa: CASSHLFDGTYNEQFF
v_call: TRBV14
j_call: TRBJ2-1
d_call: NA
clone_size: NA

cdr3_nt: TGTGCCAGCAGTCTACAGGGGGCCCTATACGGCTACACCTTC
cdr3_aa: CASSLQGALYGYTF
v_call: TRBV12-3/TRBV12-4
j_call: TRBJ1-2
d_call: TRBD1
clone_size: few

cdr3_nt: TGCAGCGTTGCTCCACGACAGGGAGGGGACACTGAAGCTTTCTTT
cdr3_aa: CSVAPRQGGDTEAFF
v_call: TRBV29-1
j_call: TRBJ1-1
d_call: TRBD1
clone_size: few

cdr3_nt: TGTGCCAGCAGACCCCGAGGTCCGGGTACCTACGAGCAGTACTTC
cdr3_aa: CASRPRGPGTYEQYF
v_call: TRBV28
j_call: TRBJ2-7
d_call: NA
clone_size: NA

cdr3_nt: TGCAGCGGCGCAATACAGGCAGATACGCAGTATTTT
cdr3_aa: CSGAIQADTQYF
v_call: TRBV29-1
j_call: TRBJ2-3
d_call: NA
clone_size: NA